This T cell receptor beta chain was sequenced during a study of control samples from healthy donors and cancer patients. Germline lookup yields CDR1 SEHNR and CDR2 FQNEAQ (reference sequence). V shed 2 bases and J 7 bases; nucleotides not matched to a gene: 5. This CDR3 has 15 residues. Some clones are missing from TCRdb's copy, which holds only in-frame ones; the method was immunoSEQ multiplex PCR. The table lists 150,000 to 200,000 clones, 90% of them singletons. The sample taken for sequencing was blood. This chain uses TRBV7-9 with TRBJ2-1, with 10 nucleotides matching TRBD2. This receptor was identified in a woman aged 45-65 years in good health. The CDR3 loop is CASSLILAGANEQFF. CDR3 coding DNA: TGTGCCAGCAGCTTAATCCTAGCGGGAGCTAATGAGCAGTTCTTC. The variable domain in full, completed from reference TRBV7-9 and TRBJ2-1, reads DTGVSQNPRHKITKRGQNVTFRCDPISEHNRLYWYRQTLGQGPEFLTYFQNEAQLEKSRLLSDRFSAERPKGSFSTLEIQRTEQGDSAMYLCASSLILAGANEQFFGPGTRLTVL.